This T cell receptor (beta chain) originates from a study of cytomegalovirus exposure and HLA in healthy donors. The study's findings and limits: Earlier analysis yielded a pattern in which most TCR beta V segments were productive about 90% or about 30% of the time. Sequencing had likely introduced a cluster of highly shared sequence variants as an artifact.

From germline, CDR1 is MGHRA and CDR2 YSYEKL. The CDR3 length is 14 residues. Trimming cost V 5 bases and J 2 bases, with 12 bases left between them. In the PCR, 60 Vbeta and 13 Jbeta primers were used. Sequencing was performed with immunoSEQ multiplex PCR; in TCRdb, only in-frame clones are kept and a portion is missing. The repertoire holds some 200,000 clones, with around 80% as singletons. Turning to this clone: Antigen specificity is unknown.

Input material: PBMCs. This clonotype was sampled from a woman in her forties in good health and CMV-seronegative. The chain is built from TRBV4-1 and TRBJ1-1; possibly TRBD1 for D (6 bases). In nucleotides, the CDR3 is TGCGCCAGCAGCGCGACCGGGACAAACACTGAAGCTTTCTTT. Translating it yields CASSATGTNTEAFF.